The present entry profiles one T cell receptor beta chain with its context. The antigen remains unidentified. These data belong to a study of CD8+CD57+ T cells in acquired aplastic anemia. Study information: CD4+ and CD8+ cells, once sorted, gave DNA averaging around 3.4 ug.

Before being chosen for sequencing, patients had shown CD8+CD57+ cell expansion by flow cytometry. This CDR3 comprises 10 residues. The germline gives CDR1 SGDLS, CDR2 YYNGEE. Between the trimmed V and J ends, which lost 3 bases and 8 bases, there was a span of 5 bases. Study-wide findings and caveats: Patients and controls had CD8+ Simpson's diversity values that were not significantly distinct. Twenty-nine sequences, all CD8+ CDR3, were shared between patients and controls.

CDR3 and TCR beta VDJ profiling relied on a genomic DNA template. TCRdb called the reads again in MiXCR, with one record for every CDR3 protein. This sample carries 450,000 to 600,000 distinct CDR3 sequences, about a third of them seen once, and the ten largest clones take 0.8% to 0.85%. This clonotype originated in a human donor with aplastic anemia. The sequenced material came from sorted CD4+, CD8+, or CD8+CD57+ T cells (not recorded which) from PBMCs. The chain links TRBV9 to TRBJ1-2; unclear D gene. CDR3 amino acids: CASSAGGYTF. CDR3 bases: TGTGCCAGCAGCGCCGGGGGCTACACCTTC. The full variable domain, its missing parts supplied by reference TRBV9 and TRBJ1-2, is DSGVTQTPKHLITATGQRVTLRCSPRSGDLSVYWYQQSLDQGLQFLIQYYNGEERAKGNILERFSAQQFPDLHSELNLSSLELGDSALYFCASSAGGYTFGSGTRLTVV.